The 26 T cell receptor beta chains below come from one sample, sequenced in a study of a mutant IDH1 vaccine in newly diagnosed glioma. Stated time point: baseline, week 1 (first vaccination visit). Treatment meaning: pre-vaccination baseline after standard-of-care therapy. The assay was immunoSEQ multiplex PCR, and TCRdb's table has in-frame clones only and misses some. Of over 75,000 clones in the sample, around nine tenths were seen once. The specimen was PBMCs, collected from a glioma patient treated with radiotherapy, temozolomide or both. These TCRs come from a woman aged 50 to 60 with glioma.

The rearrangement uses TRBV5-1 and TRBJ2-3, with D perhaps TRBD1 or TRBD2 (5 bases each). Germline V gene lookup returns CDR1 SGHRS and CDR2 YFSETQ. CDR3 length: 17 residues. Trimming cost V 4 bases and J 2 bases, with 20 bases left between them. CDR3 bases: TGCGCCAGCAGCCCTACCGGGGTCCCTGGGGCCACAGATACGCAGTATTTT. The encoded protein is CASSPTGVPGATDTQYF.

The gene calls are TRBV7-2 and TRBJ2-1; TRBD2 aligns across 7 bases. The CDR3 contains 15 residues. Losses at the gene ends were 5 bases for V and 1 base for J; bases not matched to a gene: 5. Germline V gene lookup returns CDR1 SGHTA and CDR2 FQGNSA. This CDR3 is CASSDRAGSYNEQFF. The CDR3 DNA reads TGTGCCAGCAGCGACCGAGCGGGATCCTACAATGAGCAGTTCTTC.

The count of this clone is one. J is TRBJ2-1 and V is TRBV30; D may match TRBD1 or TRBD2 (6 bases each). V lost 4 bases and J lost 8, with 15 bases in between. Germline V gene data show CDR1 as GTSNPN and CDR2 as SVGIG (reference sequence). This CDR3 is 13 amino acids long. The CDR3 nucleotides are TGTGCCTGGACCCTAGGGGGGACGCATGAGCAGTTCTTC. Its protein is CAWTLGGTHEQFF.

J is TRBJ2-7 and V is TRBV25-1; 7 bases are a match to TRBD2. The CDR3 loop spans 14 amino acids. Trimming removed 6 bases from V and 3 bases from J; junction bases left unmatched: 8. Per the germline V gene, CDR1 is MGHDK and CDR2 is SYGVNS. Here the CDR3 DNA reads TGTGCCAGCAGCTCAGCGGGACGAGGCTACGAGCAGTACTTC. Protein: CASSSAGRGYEQYF.

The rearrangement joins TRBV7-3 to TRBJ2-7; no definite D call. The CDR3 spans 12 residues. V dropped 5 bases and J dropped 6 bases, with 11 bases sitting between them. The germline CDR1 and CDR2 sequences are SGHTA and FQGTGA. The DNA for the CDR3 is TGTGCCAGCAGCCGGGCCCGTGGCGAGCAGTACTTC. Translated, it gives CASSRARGEQYF. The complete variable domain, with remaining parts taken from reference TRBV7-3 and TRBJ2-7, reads GAGVSQTPSNKVTEKGKYVELRCDPISGHTALYWYRQSLGQGPEFLIYFQGTGAADDSGLPNDRFFAVRPEGSVSTLKIQRTERGDSAVYLCASSRARGEQYFGPGTRLTVT.

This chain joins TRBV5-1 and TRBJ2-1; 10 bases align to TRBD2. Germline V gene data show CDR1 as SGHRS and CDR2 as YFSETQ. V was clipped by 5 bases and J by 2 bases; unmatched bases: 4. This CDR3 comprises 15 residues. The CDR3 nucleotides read TGCGCCAGCAGTTCTAGCGGGAGACCCTACAATGAGCAGTTCTTC. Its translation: CASSSSGRPYNEQFF.

The CDR3: CASSLGDSGPYGYTF. DNA of the CDR3: TGCGCCAGCAGCTTGGGGGACAGTGGCCCCTATGGCTACACCTTC. The rearrangement uses TRBV5-1 and TRBJ1-2; 7 bases are shared with TRBD1. The V gene end was trimmed by 0 bases and the J gene end by 4 bases; junction bases not matched to a gene: 6. Germline loops: CDR1 SGHRS, CDR2 YFSETQ. The CDR3 totals 15 residues.

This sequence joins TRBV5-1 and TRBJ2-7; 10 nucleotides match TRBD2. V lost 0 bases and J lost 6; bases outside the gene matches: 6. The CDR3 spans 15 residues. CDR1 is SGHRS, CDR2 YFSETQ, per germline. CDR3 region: CASSLAQREGREQYF. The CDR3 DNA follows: TGCGCCAGCAGCTTGGCACAGCGGGAGGGCCGCGAGCAGTACTTC.

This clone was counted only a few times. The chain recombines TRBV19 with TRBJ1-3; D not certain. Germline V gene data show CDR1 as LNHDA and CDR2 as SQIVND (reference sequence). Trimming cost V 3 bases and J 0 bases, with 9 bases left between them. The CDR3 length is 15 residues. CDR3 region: CASSIDLSSGNTIYF. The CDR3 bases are TGTGCCAGTAGTATCGACCTGAGCTCTGGAAACACCATATATTTT.

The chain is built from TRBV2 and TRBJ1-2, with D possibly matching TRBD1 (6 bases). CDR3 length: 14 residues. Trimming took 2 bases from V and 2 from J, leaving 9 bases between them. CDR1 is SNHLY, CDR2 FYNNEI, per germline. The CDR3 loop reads CASSELDSNYGYTF. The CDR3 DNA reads TGTGCCAGCAGTGAATTGGACAGCAACTATGGCTACACCTTC.

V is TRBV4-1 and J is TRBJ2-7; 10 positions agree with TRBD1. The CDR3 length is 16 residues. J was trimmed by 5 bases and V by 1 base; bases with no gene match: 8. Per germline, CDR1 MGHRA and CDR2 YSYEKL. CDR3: CASSQGPGQGIHEQYF. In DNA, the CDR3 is TGCGCCAGCAGCCAAGGACCGGGACAGGGGATACACGAGCAGTACTTC.

CDR3 in DNA: TGTGCCAGCAGGGGAGGGACAGTCAATTCACCCCTCCACTTT. Its protein is CASRGGTVNSPLHF. The genes are TRBV6-4 and TRBJ1-6, with 7 bases that match TRBD1. V was pared by 6 bases and J by 7 bases, with 6 bases of the junction left unmatched. Germline V gene data show CDR1 as MRHNA and CDR2 as SNTAGT. This CDR3 has 14 amino acids.

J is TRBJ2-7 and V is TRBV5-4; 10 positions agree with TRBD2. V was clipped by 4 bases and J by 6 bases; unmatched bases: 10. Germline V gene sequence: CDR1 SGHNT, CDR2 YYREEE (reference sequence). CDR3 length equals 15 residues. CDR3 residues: CASSPPSSGSGEQYF. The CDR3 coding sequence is TGTGCCAGCAGCCCCCCATCTAGCGGGAGCGGCGAGCAGTACTTC.

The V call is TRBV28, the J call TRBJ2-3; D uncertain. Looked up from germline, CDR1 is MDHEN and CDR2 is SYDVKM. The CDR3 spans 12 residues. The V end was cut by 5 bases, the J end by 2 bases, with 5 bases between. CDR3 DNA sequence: TGTGCCAGCAGTCCATTCACAGATACGCAGTATTTT. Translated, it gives CASSPFTDTQYF.

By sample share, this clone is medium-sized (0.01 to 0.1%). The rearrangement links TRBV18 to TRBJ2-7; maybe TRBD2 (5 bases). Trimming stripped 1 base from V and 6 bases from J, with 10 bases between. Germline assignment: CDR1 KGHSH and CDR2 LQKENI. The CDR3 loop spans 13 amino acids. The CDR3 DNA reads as TGTGCCAGCTCACCACTCGGGGTAGGCGAGCAGTACTTC. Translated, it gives CASSPLGVGEQYF.

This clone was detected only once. As DNA, the CDR3 is TGTGCCAGCAGTTTATGGGGACAGGGGAGTGTCGGGGAGCTGTTTTTT. Translating it yields CASSLWGQGSVGELFF. The V gene is TRBV28, the J gene TRBJ2-2; 10 bases align to TRBD1. The germline CDR1 and CDR2 sequences are MDHEN and SYDVKM. With V trimmed by 0 bases and J by 7 bases, 5 bases remained unmatched. CDR3 length: 16 amino acids.

The CDR3 DNA follows: TGCGCCAGCAGCCAAGAGATCCGGACAGGGGGTATCTACGAGCAGTACTTC. Its translation: CASSQEIRTGGIYEQYF. This chain joins TRBV4-1 and TRBJ2-7; TRBD1 matches at 10 bases. This CDR3 has 17 residues. Germline V gene lookup returns CDR1 MGHRA and CDR2 YSYEKL. The V and J ends lost 0 bases and 3 bases, in that order; junction bases with no gene match: 8.

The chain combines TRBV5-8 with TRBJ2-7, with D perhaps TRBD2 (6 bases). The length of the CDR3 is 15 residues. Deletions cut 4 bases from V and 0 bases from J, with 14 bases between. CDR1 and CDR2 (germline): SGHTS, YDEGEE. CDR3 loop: CASSPQGLSSYEQYF. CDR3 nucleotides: TGTGCCAGCAGCCCTCAAGGACTAAGCTCCTACGAGCAGTACTTC.

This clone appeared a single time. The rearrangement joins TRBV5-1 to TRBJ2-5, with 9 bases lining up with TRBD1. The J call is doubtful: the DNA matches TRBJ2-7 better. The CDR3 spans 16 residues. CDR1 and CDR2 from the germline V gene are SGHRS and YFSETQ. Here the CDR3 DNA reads TGCGCCAGCAGCTTGGCGGGACAGGGTTTCTCCTACGAGCAGTACTTC. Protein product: CASSLAGQGFSYEQYF.

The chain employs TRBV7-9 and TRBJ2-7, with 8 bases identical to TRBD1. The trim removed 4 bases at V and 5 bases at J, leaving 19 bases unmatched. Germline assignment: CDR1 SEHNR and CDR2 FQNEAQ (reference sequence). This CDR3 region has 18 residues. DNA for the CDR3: TGTGCCAGCAGCTCGAGGGGACTTCGGGGCAGGGGGCCCGACGAGCAGTACTTC. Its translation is CASSSRGLRGRGPDEQYF.

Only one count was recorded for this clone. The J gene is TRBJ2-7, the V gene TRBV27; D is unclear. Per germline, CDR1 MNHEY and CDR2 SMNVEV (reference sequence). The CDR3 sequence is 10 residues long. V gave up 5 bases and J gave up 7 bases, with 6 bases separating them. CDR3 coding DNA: TGTGCCAGCAGTCCCCTAGAGCAGTACTTC. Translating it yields CASSPLEQYF.

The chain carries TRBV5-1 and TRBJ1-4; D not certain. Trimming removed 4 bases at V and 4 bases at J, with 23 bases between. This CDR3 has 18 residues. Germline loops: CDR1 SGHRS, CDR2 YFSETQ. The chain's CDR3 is CASSPDIRTGINNEKLFF. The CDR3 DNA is TGCGCCAGCAGCCCCGATATTCGGACGGGAATTAATAATGAAAAACTGTTTTTT.

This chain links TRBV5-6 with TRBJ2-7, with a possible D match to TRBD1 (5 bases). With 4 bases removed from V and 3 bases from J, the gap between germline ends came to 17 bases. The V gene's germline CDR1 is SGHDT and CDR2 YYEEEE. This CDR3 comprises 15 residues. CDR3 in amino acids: CASSQDTPTLYEQYF. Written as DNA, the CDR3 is TGTGCCAGCAGCCAGGACACCCCGACCCTCTACGAGCAGTACTTC.

The CDR3 region is CASSGQGNTIYF. CDR3 nucleotides: TGTGCCAGCAGCGGACAGGGAAACACCATATATTTT. The rearrangement uses TRBV9 and TRBJ1-3; D perhaps matches TRBD1 (5 bases). This CDR3 comprises 12 residues. The V gene lost 3 bases and the J gene lost 4 bases, with 5 bases spanning the gap. The germline CDR1 and CDR2 sequences are SGDLS and YYNGEE.

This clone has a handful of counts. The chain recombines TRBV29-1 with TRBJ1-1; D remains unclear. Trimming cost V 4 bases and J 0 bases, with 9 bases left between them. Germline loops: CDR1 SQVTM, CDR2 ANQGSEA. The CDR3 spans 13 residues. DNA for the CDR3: TGCAGCGTTGGACGTGTTTTGAACACTGAAGCTTTCTTT. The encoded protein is CSVGRVLNTEAFF.

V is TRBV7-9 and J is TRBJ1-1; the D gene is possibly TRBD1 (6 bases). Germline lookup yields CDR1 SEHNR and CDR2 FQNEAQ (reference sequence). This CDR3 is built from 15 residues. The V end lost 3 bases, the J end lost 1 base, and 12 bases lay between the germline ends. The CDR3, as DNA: TGTGCCAGCAGCTTGACAGGTAAAGGGAACACTGAAGCTTTCTTT. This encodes CASSLTGKGNTEAFF.